This T cell receptor (beta chain) originates from a study of cytomegalovirus exposure and HLA in healthy donors. Overall study results and limits: Subsequent analysis showed first-cohort TCR clusters tending to co-occur in around 130 validation repertoires. A few CMV-associated chains proved CMV antigen-specific in vitro. A classifier reportedly called cytomegalovirus status with high sensitivity and specificity.

This clone has just one count. The antigen is undetermined. V dropped 6 bases and J dropped 8 bases, with 16 bases sitting between them. Looked up from germline, CDR1 is MDHEN and CDR2 is SYDVKM. CDR3 length equals 13 residues. TCRdb keeps only in-frame clones here, not all; method: immunoSEQ multiplex PCR. The table records about 150,000 clones, approximately 91% of them present only once. The chain carries TRBV28 and TRBJ1-2; D is uncertain. Sequenced: PBMCs. The sequence derives from a woman aged 18-29 years in good health and CMV-seropositive. CDR3 residues: CASSPIGGRGYTF. The DNA for the CDR3 is TGTGCCAGCAGCCCCATAGGAGGTAGGGGCTACACCTTC.